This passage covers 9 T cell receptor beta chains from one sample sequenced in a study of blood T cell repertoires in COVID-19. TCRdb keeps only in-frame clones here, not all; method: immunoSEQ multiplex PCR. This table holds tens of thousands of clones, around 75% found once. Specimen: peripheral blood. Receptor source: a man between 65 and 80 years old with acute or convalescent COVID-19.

CDR3 sequence: CASSQDPLGAPEQFF. CDR3 bases: TGTGCCAGCAGCCAAGACCCTTTAGGGGCCCCAGAGCAGTTCTTC. This chain joins TRBV14 and TRBJ2-1; D may be TRBD1 (5 bases). V was clipped by 0 bases and J by 10 bases, with 16 bases between them. CDR3 size: 15 residues. CDR1 is SGHDN, CDR2 FVKESK, per germline.

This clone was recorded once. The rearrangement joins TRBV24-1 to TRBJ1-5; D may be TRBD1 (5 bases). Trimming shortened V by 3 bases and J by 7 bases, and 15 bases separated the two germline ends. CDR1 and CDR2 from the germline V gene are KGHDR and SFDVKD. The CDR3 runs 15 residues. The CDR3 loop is CATSDNVQGKQPQHF. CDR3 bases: TGTGCCACCAGTGATAATGTTCAGGGAAAGCAGCCCCAGCATTTT.

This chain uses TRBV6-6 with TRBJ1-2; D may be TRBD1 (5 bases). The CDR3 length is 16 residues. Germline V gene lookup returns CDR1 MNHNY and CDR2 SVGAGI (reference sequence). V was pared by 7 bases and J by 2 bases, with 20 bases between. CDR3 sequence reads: CASTHDWGVTNYGYTF. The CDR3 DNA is TGTGCCAGCACCCATGACTGGGGGGTCACCAACTATGGCTACACCTTC.

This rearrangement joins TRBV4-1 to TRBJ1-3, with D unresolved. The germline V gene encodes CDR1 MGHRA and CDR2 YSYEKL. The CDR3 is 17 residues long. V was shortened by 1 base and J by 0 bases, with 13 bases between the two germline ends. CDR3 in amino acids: CASSQVPQAYSGNTIYF. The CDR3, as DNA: TGCGCCAGCAGCCAAGTCCCCCAAGCCTACTCTGGAAACACCATATATTTT.

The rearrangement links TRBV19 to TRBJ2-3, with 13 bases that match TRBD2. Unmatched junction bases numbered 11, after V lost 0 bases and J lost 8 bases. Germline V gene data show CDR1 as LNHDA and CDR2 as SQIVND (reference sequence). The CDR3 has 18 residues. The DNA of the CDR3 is TGTGCCAGTAGTATAGAGGTCCCAGGACTAGCGGGGGCCGGTACGCAGTATTTT. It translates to CASSIEVPGLAGAGTQYF.

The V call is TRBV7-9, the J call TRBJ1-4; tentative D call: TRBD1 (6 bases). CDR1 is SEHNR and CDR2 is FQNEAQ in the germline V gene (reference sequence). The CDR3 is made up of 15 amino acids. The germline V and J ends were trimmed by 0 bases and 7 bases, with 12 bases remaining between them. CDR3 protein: CASSLAVGASEKLFF. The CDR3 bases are TGTGCCAGCAGCTTAGCGGTGGGGGCAAGTGAAAAACTGTTTTTT.

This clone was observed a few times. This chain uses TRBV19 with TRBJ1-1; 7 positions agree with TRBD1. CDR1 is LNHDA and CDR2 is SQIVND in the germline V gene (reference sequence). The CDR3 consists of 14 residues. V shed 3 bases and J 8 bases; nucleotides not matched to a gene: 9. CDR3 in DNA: TGTGCCAGTAGTATCTTGACAGGGCCGAAGGAAGCTTTCTTT. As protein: CASSILTGPKEAFF.

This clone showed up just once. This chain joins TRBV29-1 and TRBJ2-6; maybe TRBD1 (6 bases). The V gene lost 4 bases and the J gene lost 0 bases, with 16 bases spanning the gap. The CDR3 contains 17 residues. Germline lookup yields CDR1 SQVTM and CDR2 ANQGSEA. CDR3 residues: CSVGGTTKVSGANVLTF. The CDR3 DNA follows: TGCAGCGTTGGGGGGACAACGAAGGTCTCTGGGGCCAACGTCCTGACTTTC.

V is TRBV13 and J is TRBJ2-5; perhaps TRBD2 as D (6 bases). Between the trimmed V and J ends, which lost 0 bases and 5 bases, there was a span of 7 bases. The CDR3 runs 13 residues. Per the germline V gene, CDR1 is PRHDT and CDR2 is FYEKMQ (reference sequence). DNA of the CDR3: TGTGCCAGCAGCTTAGGGCTAGCGGAGACCCAGTACTTC. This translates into CASSLGLAETQYF.